The 28 T cell receptor beta chains presented below share a single source sample, sequenced in a study of response to subunit inactivated influenza vaccine. TCRdb redid the calling of the RT-PCR reads with MiXCR, one entry per CDR3 protein. The table lists hundreds of thousands of distinct CDR3 sequences, less than 20% of them singletons. The sample here was PBMCs from blood, taken around 5 days after vaccination. The origin of the receptors is a man between 50 and 59 years old who received an inactivated influenza vaccine.

V is TRBV12-3 or TRBV12-4 and J is TRBJ1-4; D gene unclear. Trimming cost V 3 bases and J 8 bases, with 13 bases left between them. The CDR3 loop spans 14 amino acids. The CDR3 DNA is TGTGCCAGCAGTTTGGAAAGCGGGAGGGAAAAACTGTTTTTT. Its protein is CASSLESGREKLFF.

The V and J genes are TRBV6-5 and TRBJ1-2; tentative D call: TRBD1 (6 bases). Germline CDR1 is MNHEY and CDR2 is SVGAGI. This CDR3 has 18 amino acids. V lost 3 bases and J 0 bases, leaving 20 bases between the germline ends. The CDR3 here is CASSYAWKDSRSNYGYTF. The CDR3 nucleotides are TGTGCCAGCAGTTATGCCTGGAAGGACAGTCGTTCTAACTATGGCTACACCTTC.

This clonotype has ten or more counts. The rearrangement links TRBV10-3 to TRBJ2-3, with D possibly being TRBD2 (6 bases). This CDR3 region has 13 residues. Germline V CDR1 and CDR2: ENHRY, SYGVKD. Trimming left V 6 bases short and J 3 bases short, with 10 bases between. CDR3 amino acids: CAISAGLTDTQYF. In DNA, the CDR3 is TGTGCCATCAGCGCGGGACTGACAGATACGCAGTATTTT.

V usage is TRBV24-1 and J usage is TRBJ2-6; TRBD1 agrees at 9 bases. The CDR3 runs to 16 residues. From germline, CDR1 is KGHDR and CDR2 SFDVKD. V lost 4 bases, J lost 1 base, and 1 base stayed unmatched. The CDR3 region is CATSEGQGSGANVLTF. Written as DNA, the CDR3 is TGTGCCACCAGTGAAGGACAGGGGTCTGGGGCCAACGTCCTGACTTTC.

This chain connects TRBV30 to TRBJ1-5; D gene unclear. The germline V gene encodes CDR1 GTSNPN and CDR2 SVGIG (reference sequence). The CDR3 is 14 amino acids. Trimming left V 0 bases short and J 1 base short, with 7 bases between. In DNA form, the CDR3 reads TGTGCCTGGAGTGTAGGGCAGAGCAATCAGCCCCAGCATTTT. It specifies CAWSVGQSNQPQHF.

This clonotype has only a few counts. The chain carries TRBV6-1 and TRBJ2-3; D gene unclear. The CDR3 spans 15 residues. The V and J ends lost 6 bases and 6 bases respectively, with 19 bases between them. Germline assignment: CDR1 MNHNS and CDR2 SASEGT. The CDR3 region has the DNA TGTGCCAGCAGGCTCCCGGGCACAAGCGAGGATACGCAGTATTTT. This sequence encodes CASRLPGTSEDTQYF.

This clonotype was observed many times. The chain employs TRBV7-2 and TRBJ2-7; D might be TRBD1 (5 bases). The V end lost 3 bases, the J end lost 2 bases, and 11 bases lay between the germline ends. Germline V gene data show CDR1 as SGHTA and CDR2 as FQGNSA. The CDR3 length is 14 residues. The CDR3 protein is CASSLSRVAYEQYF. The CDR3 nucleotides read TGTGCCAGCAGCTTGAGCAGGGTCGCCTACGAGCAGTACTTC.

The J gene is TRBJ2-7, the V gene TRBV5-1, with a tentative D call TRBD1 (7 bases). Germline CDR1 is SGHRS and CDR2 is YFSETQ. Trimming cost V 3 bases and J 4 bases, with 14 bases left between them. The CDR3 is made up of 14 amino acids. The CDR3 nucleotides are TGCGCCAGCAGCTCGGGGGACAGCACATACGAGCAGTACTTC. The encoded protein is CASSSGDSTYEQYF.

A few counts support this clonotype. The chain carries TRBV5-6 and TRBJ2-7; D is possibly TRBD1 (6 bases). CDR1 is SGHDT, CDR2 YYEEEE, per germline. There are 15 residues in the CDR3. V gave up 3 bases and J gave up 0 bases, with 13 bases separating them. CDR3 nucleotides: TGTGCCAGCAGCTCGTGGACAGCCTCCTCCTACGAGCAGTACTTC. It translates to CASSSWTASSYEQYF.

This clonotype has just a few counts. The rearrangement joins TRBV12-3 or TRBV12-4 to TRBJ1-6; D unresolved. Trimming removed 3 bases from V and 0 bases from J, with 12 bases in between. CDR3 length equals 17 residues. The chain's CDR3 is CASSFQSSGSYNSPLHF. CDR3 sequence (DNA): TGTGCCAGCAGTTTCCAATCCTCGGGCTCCTATAATTCACCCCTCCACTTT.

This clonotype was recorded many times. The chain carries TRBV5-6 and TRBJ2-2, with TRBD2 as a possible D gene (5 bases). The V end was cut by 3 bases, the J end by 3 bases, with 12 bases between. This CDR3 contains 15 residues. Germline CDR1 and CDR2: SGHDT and YYEEEE. CDR3 sequence (DNA): TGTGCCAGCAGCTCGTGGACTCTAGACACCGGGGAGCTGTTTTTT. Its translation: CASSSWTLDTGELFF.

This sequence joins TRBV28 and TRBJ2-7, with a weak D call TRBD1 (7 bases). Trimming left V 6 bases short and J 4 bases short, with 16 bases between. This CDR3 region has 14 residues. Germline V gene data show CDR1 as MDHEN and CDR2 as SYDVKM. CDR3 sequence (DNA): TGTGCCAGCAGCGAGACAGGGAGGACTTACGAGCAGTACTTC. As protein: CASSETGRTYEQYF.

The V and J genes are TRBV20-1 and TRBJ2-5, with TRBD1 identical over 9 bases. The CDR3 extends over 14 amino acids. Germline V CDR1 and CDR2: DFQATT, SNEGSKA (reference sequence). V gave up 5 bases and J gave up 3 bases; unmatched junction bases: 7. The CDR3 coding sequence is TGCAGTGCTGAGGGACAGGGTCGAGAAGAGACCCAGTACTTC. It codes for CSAEGQGREETQYF.

The chain has TRBV20-1 and TRBJ2-1, with 8 positions matching TRBD2. This CDR3 has 15 residues. CDR1 and CDR2 (germline): DFQATT, SNEGSKA (reference sequence). The V segment lost 3 bases and the J segment 3 bases; nucleotides outside the gene matches: 7. DNA for the CDR3: TGCAGTGCTAGGATCGGGAGGGCCTTCTACAATGAGCAGTTCTTC. It yields the protein CSARIGRAFYNEQFF.

The chain employs TRBV5-1 and TRBJ1-4; TRBD1 agrees at 8 bases. This CDR3 has 14 amino acids. The V and J ends lost 4 bases and 4 bases, in that order; junction bases with no gene match: 3. From germline, CDR1 is SGHRS and CDR2 YFSETQ. The CDR3 spells CASSPDRDNEKLFF. The CDR3 DNA follows: TGCGCCAGCAGCCCGGACAGGGATAATGAAAAACTGTTTTTT.

The V gene is TRBV20-1, the J gene TRBJ1-5, with 10 nucleotides matching TRBD1. CDR1 and CDR2 (germline): DFQATT, SNEGSKA (reference sequence). J lost 7 bases, V lost 6 bases, and 6 bases had no gene match. The CDR3 has 13 residues. CDR3 DNA sequence: TGCAGTGCGACAGGGGGCTCGGGGCAGCCCCAGCATTTT. This translates into CSATGGSGQPQHF.

The rearrangement joins TRBV7-9 to TRBJ2-5, with D hard to call. V lost 4 bases to trimming and J lost 1 base, with 19 bases between them. There are 17 residues in the CDR3. Germline V gene data show CDR1 as SEHNR and CDR2 as FQNEAQ (reference sequence). CDR3 in DNA: TGTGCCAGCAGCTCTTATTCAGGTGCCGTTCGCCAAGAGACCCAGTACTTC. Its translation: CASSSYSGAVRQETQYF.

V gene TRBV12-3 or TRBV12-4 combines with J gene TRBJ2-1; 7 nucleotides match TRBD2. Trimming cost V 6 bases and J 9 bases; bases outside gene matches: 8. CDR3 length: 13 residues. CDR3 sequence reads: CASRRHAGVEQFF. The CDR3 bases are TGTGCCAGCAGGCGACACGCGGGGGTTGAGCAGTTCTTC.

This clonotype appeared a few times. The gene calls are TRBV12-3 or TRBV12-4 and TRBJ2-7, with D uncertain. V was trimmed by 3 bases and J by 4 bases, leaving 19 bases between them. The length of the CDR3 is 16 residues. CDR3 in amino acids: CASSFSADPRKYEQYF. The CDR3, as DNA: TGTGCCAGCAGTTTCTCGGCGGACCCCCGGAAGTACGAGCAGTACTTC.

This sequence joins TRBV7-9 and TRBJ2-7; no reliable D call. The CDR3 has 14 residues. Germline loops: CDR1 SEHNR, CDR2 FQNEAQ (reference sequence). Trimming stripped 4 bases from V and 2 bases from J, with 12 bases between. CDR3 sequence (DNA): TGTGCCAGCAGCTCCAGGCACGATGCCTACGAGCAGTACTTC. Translating it yields CASSSRHDAYEQYF.

This clonotype was recorded a few times. The J gene is TRBJ2-1, the V gene TRBV7-2; 8 positions match TRBD2. J lost 4 bases, V lost 0 bases, and 5 bases had no gene match. The CDR3 length is 16 residues. The germline V gene encodes CDR1 SGHTA and CDR2 FQGNSA. The CDR3 region has the DNA TGTGCCAGCAGCTTAGCCTTTAGCGGGAAATACAATGAGCAGTTCTTC. Its protein is CASSLAFSGKYNEQFF.

This clonotype was seen more than once but under ten times. This chain links TRBV12-3 or TRBV12-4 with TRBJ2-7, with D uncertain. Trimming removed 7 bases from V and 6 bases from J, with 13 bases in between. This CDR3 has 12 amino acids. CDR3 coding DNA: TGTGCCAGCACCATAGGACGGACCGAGCAGTACTTC. As protein: CASTIGRTEQYF.

As DNA, the CDR3 is TGCAGTGCTAGAGTCCCCGCCAGGCAAGAGACCCAGTACTTC. Amino acid sequence: CSARVPARQETQYF. The V gene is TRBV20-1, the J gene TRBJ2-5; no clear D gene. Germline loops: CDR1 DFQATT, CDR2 SNEGSKA (reference sequence). The CDR3 is 14 residues long. The germline V and J ends were trimmed by 1 base and 2 bases, with 11 bases remaining between them.

This clonotype was counted once. V and J are TRBV12-3 or TRBV12-4 and TRBJ2-4; 7 bases map to TRBD1. V was clipped by 6 bases and J by 8 bases; unmatched bases: 7. CDR3 length: 13 residues. Here the CDR3 DNA reads TGTGCCAGCAGCCCGTACAGGGGCGACATTCAGTACTTC. It codes for CASSPYRGDIQYF.

This clonotype was counted between two and nine times. The chain joins TRBV20-1 to TRBJ1-1, with TRBD1 matching 7 bases. Germline V gene lookup returns CDR1 DFQATT and CDR2 SNEGSKA (reference sequence). The length of the CDR3 is 13 residues. The junction had 7 bases not matched to a gene; V was cut back by 6 bases and J by 3 bases. The CDR3 region has the DNA TGCAGTGCCCCAAGACAGGGCTACACTGAAGCTTTCTTT. This codes for CSAPRQGYTEAFF.

A few counts support this clonotype. The rearrangement links TRBV11-2 to TRBJ2-2, with D hard to call. The CDR3 extends over 13 amino acids. V was pared by 2 bases and J by 4 bases, with 5 bases between. The germline CDR1 and CDR2 sequences are SGHAT and FQNNGV. The CDR3 spells CASSLLRTGELFF. CDR3 DNA: TGTGCCAGCAGCTTACTGCGCACCGGGGAGCTGTTTTTT.

This clonotype was counted a few times. The J gene is TRBJ2-5, the V gene TRBV7-2; TRBD2 matches at 12 bases. The germline V gene encodes CDR1 SGHTA and CDR2 FQGNSA. The V gene end was trimmed by 5 bases and the J gene end by 11 bases; junction bases not matched to a gene: 9. CDR3 size: 14 residues. CDR3 DNA: TGTGCCAGCAGCCCCCTAGCGGGGGGGCTCTTACAGTACTTC. Translated: CASSPLAGGLLQYF.

This chain links TRBV12-3 or TRBV12-4 with TRBJ2-7; possibly TRBD1 for D (6 bases). V lost 5 bases and J lost 1, with 15 bases in between. The CDR3 covers 15 residues. The CDR3 loop reads CASSLGDTMSYEQYF. The CDR3 DNA reads TGTGCCAGCAGTCTGGGGGACACAATGTCCTACGAGCAGTACTTC.